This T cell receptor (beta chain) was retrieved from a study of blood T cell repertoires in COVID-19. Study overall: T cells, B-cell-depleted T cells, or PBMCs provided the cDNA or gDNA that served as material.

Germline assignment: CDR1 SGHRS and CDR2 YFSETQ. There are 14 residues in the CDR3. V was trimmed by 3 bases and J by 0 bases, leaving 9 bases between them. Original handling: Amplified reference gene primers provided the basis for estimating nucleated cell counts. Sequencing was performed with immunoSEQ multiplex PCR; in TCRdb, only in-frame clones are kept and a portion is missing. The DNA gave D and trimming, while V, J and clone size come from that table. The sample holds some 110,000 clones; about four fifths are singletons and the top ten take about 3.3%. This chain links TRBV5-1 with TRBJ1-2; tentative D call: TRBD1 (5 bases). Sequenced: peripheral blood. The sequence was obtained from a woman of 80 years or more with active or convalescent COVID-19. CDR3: CASSSDSTNYGYTF. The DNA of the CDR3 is TGCGCCAGCAGCTCCGACAGCACTAACTATGGCTACACCTTC.